A single sample is the source of the 16 T cell receptor beta chains below, sequenced in a study of blood T cell repertoires in COVID-19. Libraries were prepared by immunoSEQ multiplex PCR; TCRdb keeps only in-frame clonotypes and omits some of them. Found here are hundreds of thousands of clones, more than 70% of them singletons; the top ten hold about 3.6%. The sequenced material came from peripheral blood. Receptors originate from a woman over 75 with acute or convalescent COVID-19.

The gene calls are TRBV6-5 and TRBJ1-2; weak D call: TRBD1 (5 bases). V lost 3 bases to trimming and J lost 0 bases, with 8 bases between them. The CDR3 runs 14 residues. CDR1 is MNHEY and CDR2 is SVGAGI in the germline V gene. In DNA form, the CDR3 reads TGTGCCAGCAGTTATGAAGGGGCTAACTATGGCTACACCTTC. It yields the protein CASSYEGANYGYTF.

The V call is TRBV29-1, the J call TRBJ1-4; D gene ambiguous. Trimming took off 3 bases at V and 5 bases at J, with 7 bases between the two ends. Germline V lookup: CDR1 SQVTM, CDR2 ANQGSEA. The CDR3 runs to 12 residues. The CDR3 region is CSVEAENEKLFF. CDR3 sequence (DNA): TGCAGCGTTGAGGCCGAAAATGAAAAACTGTTTTTT.

This chain links TRBV12-3 or TRBV12-4 with TRBJ2-7, with TRBD1 matching over 7 bases. This CDR3 region has 13 residues. Trimming at V came to 6 bases and at J to 3 bases, leaving 5 bases not matched to a gene. CDR3 coding DNA: TGTGCCAGCAGCCCGGACAGGTACTACGAGCAGTACTTC. Amino acid sequence: CASSPDRYYEQYF.

The chain couples TRBV9 to TRBJ2-3; 10 bases line up with TRBD2. Germline V lookup: CDR1 SGDLS, CDR2 YYNGEE. This CDR3 comprises 16 residues. The V and J ends lost 3 bases and 4 bases, in that order; junction bases with no gene match: 8. DNA of the CDR3: TGTGCCAGCAGCGCCCTCAGCGGGGGGGTCCCAGATACGCAGTATTTT. Translated, it gives CASSALSGGVPDTQYF.

J is TRBJ1-1 and V is TRBV5-4; 8 nucleotides align to TRBD1. V was pared by 8 bases and J by 7 bases, with 10 bases of the junction left unmatched. The CDR3 covers 13 residues. Germline CDR1 reads SGHNT; CDR2 reads YYREEE (reference sequence). The CDR3 DNA is TGTGCCAGTTTACGGACAGGGTTGAATGAAGCTTTCTTT. Its translation: CASLRTGLNEAFF.

The chain joins TRBV24-1 to TRBJ2-2; 7 nucleotides align to TRBD2. V lost 9 bases to trimming and J lost 5 bases; unmatched junction nucleotides: 14. This CDR3 region has 16 residues. Germline assignment: CDR1 KGHDR and CDR2 SFDVKD. The CDR3 sequence: CATLGFGGSGTGELFF. CDR3 sequence (DNA): TGTGCCACCCTAGGGTTCGGCGGGAGTGGTACCGGGGAGCTGTTTTTT.

The J gene is TRBJ2-7, the V gene TRBV7-2, with D tentatively TRBD1 (6 bases). Germline V lookup: CDR1 SGHTA, CDR2 FQGNSA. The CDR3 length is 14 residues. The V end lost 3 bases, the J end lost 1 base, and 10 bases lay between the germline ends. The CDR3 DNA follows: TGTGCCAGCAGCTTGACGACAGGATCCTACGAGCAGTACTTC. Translation: CASSLTTGSYEQYF.

The V and J genes are TRBV6-5 and TRBJ1-1, with D hard to call. The CDR3 loop spans 15 amino acids. Germline CDR1 reads MNHEY; CDR2 reads SVGAGI. V was clipped by 0 bases and J by 2 bases, with 10 bases between them. CDR3 in DNA: TGTGCCAGCAGTTACTCTTTGGGCAGAAACACTGAAGCTTTCTTT. It is translated as CASSYSLGRNTEAFF.

This chain links TRBV6-2 or TRBV6-3 with TRBJ1-5; tentative D call: TRBD1 (5 bases). Germline CDR1 is MNHEY and CDR2 is SVGEGT. Between the trimmed V and J ends, which lost 0 bases and 8 bases, there was a span of 20 bases. CDR3 length equals 17 residues. The CDR3 sequence is CASSYSNQVQASEPQHF. CDR3 nucleotide sequence: TGTGCCAGCAGTTACTCCAACCAAGTACAGGCTAGCGAGCCCCAGCATTTT.

Turning to this clone: The same CDR3 can be traced to other DNA sequences in this sample. The V gene is TRBV3-1 (or the pseudogene TRBV3-2), the J gene TRBJ2-1; TRBD2 matches at 10 bases. Per the germline V gene, CDR1 is LGHDT and CDR2 is YNNKEL (reference sequence). The CDR3 has 16 amino acids. V gave up 0 bases and J gave up 10 bases; unmatched junction bases: 9. CDR3 residues: CASSQDLSGGAREQFF. The CDR3 DNA sequence: TGTGCCAGCAGCCAAGATCTAAGCGGGGGGGCCAGAGAGCAGTTCTTC.

The genes are TRBV5-1 and TRBJ1-4; possible D gene TRBD1, 5 bases. Trimming shortened V by 5 bases and J by 7 bases, and 12 bases separated the two germline ends. This CDR3 comprises 13 residues. The germline V gene has CDR1 SGHRS and CDR2 YFSETQ. CDR3 bases: TGCGCCAGCAGGTCTCAGGGAGGTGAAAAACTGTTTTTT. Protein product: CASRSQGGEKLFF.

The chain employs TRBV5-5 and TRBJ1-3; D unclear. V lost 2 bases and J 2 bases, leaving 8 bases between the germline ends. The CDR3 contains 14 residues. The germline V gene has CDR1 SGHKS and CDR2 YYEKEE (reference sequence). CDR3 in amino acids: CASSFPVTGNTIYF. CDR3 sequence (DNA): TGTGCCAGCAGCTTTCCGGTCACTGGAAACACCATATATTTT.

The CDR3 is CASSLARDFGSHGYTF. DNA for the CDR3: TGTGCCAGCAGCTTGGCCAGGGATTTTGGGTCCCATGGCTACACCTTC. This chain joins TRBV5-4 and TRBJ1-2; TRBD1 is a possible D gene (5 bases). CDR1 is SGHNT and CDR2 is YYREEE in the germline V gene (reference sequence). The CDR3 length is 16 residues. Trimming stripped 0 bases from V and 6 bases from J, with 18 bases between.

The chain couples TRBV6-5 to TRBJ1-2; D gene unclear. The CDR3 length is 12 residues. The germline V and J ends were trimmed by 7 bases and 8 bases, with 14 bases remaining between them. Germline CDR1 MNHEY, CDR2 SVGAGI. CDR3 in amino acids: CASTPSGRGYTF. The CDR3 DNA reads TGTGCCAGCACCCCTTCTGGGAGGGGCTACACCTTC.

The chain recombines TRBV5-4 with TRBJ1-2, with D possibly being TRBD1 (5 bases). CDR1 SGHNT and CDR2 YYREEE come from the germline V gene (reference sequence). V dropped 4 bases and J dropped 10 bases, with 23 bases sitting between them. This CDR3 is built from 15 residues. CDR3: CASSPWTGGWYDYTF. The CDR3, as DNA: TGTGCCAGCAGCCCCTGGACCGGGGGATGGTACGACTACACCTTC.

This chain connects TRBV4-3 to TRBJ1-5; possible D gene TRBD1, 6 bases. CDR1 LGHNA and CDR2 YSLEER come from the germline V gene. This CDR3 spans 15 amino acids. V was cut by 0 bases and J by 6 bases, with 12 bases left in between. CDR3 sequence: CASSQDGGGLQPQHF. The CDR3 nucleotides are TGCGCCAGCAGCCAAGATGGGGGGGGCCTTCAGCCCCAGCATTTT.